The 26 T cell receptor beta chains reported below all come from one sample, sequenced in a study of T cell clonality in common variable immunodeficiency. The repertoire was sequenced with immunoSEQ multiplex PCR; TCRdb's copy has only in-frame clones and lacks some. This repertoire holds about 52,000 clones, and none appear only once. Source material: peripheral blood mononuclear cells. Source of these receptors: a person aged 18 to 70 in good health.

The sample holds many counts of this clone. The CDR3 end falls 3 residues outside the read, so it is completed with the germline J gene. The chain couples TRBV7-3 to TRBJ2-7, with D unresolved. The CDR3 is 13 residues long. Trimming removed 1 base from V and 2 bases from J, with 6 bases in between. Germline V gene data show CDR1 as SGHTA and CDR2 as FQGTGA. This CDR3 is CASSLNTAYEQYF. Incomplete CDR3 DNA: TGTGCCAGCAGCTTAAATACAGCCTACGAG.

This clone was detected ten times or more. Read sequence stops 3 residues before the CDR3 end, and the germline J gene provides the missing end. This rearrangement joins TRBV13 to TRBJ2-7, with 7 bases aligning to TRBD2. The V gene's germline CDR1 is PRHDT and CDR2 FYEKMQ (reference sequence). After removal of 5 bases from V and 3 bases from J, the junction contained 10 bases not matched to a gene. The CDR3 sequence is 15 residues long. The CDR3 here is CASSTKGLLDYEQYF. The DNA read from the CDR3 is TGTGCCAGCAGCACAAAGGGACTACTCGACTACGAG.

Concerning this clone itself: Read coverage stops 3 residues before the CDR3 terminus; the germline J gene supplies the remainder. The chain is built from TRBV29-1 and TRBJ1-2; 10 bases align to TRBD1. Germline V gene lookup returns CDR1 SQVTM and CDR2 ANQGSEA. CDR3 length equals 15 residues. This CDR3 reads CSVHPDRGFGNDYTF. The sequenced CDR3 bases are TGCAGCGTACACCCGGACAGGGGGTTTGGGAATGAC. The complete variable domain, with remaining parts taken from reference TRBV29-1 and TRBJ1-2, reads SAVISQKPSRDICQRGTSLTIQCQVDSQVTMMFWYRQQPGQSLTLIATANQGSEATYESGFVIDKFPISRPNLTFSTLTVSNMSPEDSSIYLCSVHPDRGFGNDYTFGSGTRLTVV.

CDR3 region: CASSYGLHGESSPLFF. The CDR3 bases that were read are TGTGCCAGCAGTTACGGACTCCATGGGGAGTCCTCACCA. V and J are TRBV6-2 or TRBV6-3 and TRBJ1-4; D not resolved. Read sequence stops 3 residues before the CDR3 end, and the germline J gene provides the missing end. From germline, CDR1 is MNHEY and CDR2 SVGEGT. The CDR3 is made up of 16 amino acids.

For this clone: This may be a read error: a much more frequent sequence differs by one nucleotide. The sequence runs out 3 residues before the end of the CDR3; the remainder is reconstructed from the germline J gene. The genes are TRBV18 and TRBJ2-2; TRBD2 matches 9 bases. CDR3 length equals 18 residues. The germline CDR1 and CDR2 sequences are KGHSH and LQKENI. The CDR3 spells CASSPRLAGNSGANVLFF. The part of the CDR3 DNA that was read is TGTGCCAGCTCACCTCGGCTAGCGGGAAACTCCGGGGCCAACGTG.

This clone came up many times. The read gets to within 3 residues of the CDR3 end, and the germline J gene fills in the rest. The genes are TRBV9 and TRBJ2-7; 9 bases map to TRBD1. From germline, CDR1 is SGDLS and CDR2 YYNGEE. The V segment lost 3 bases and the J segment 2 bases; nucleotides outside the gene matches: 3. This CDR3 is built from 14 residues. CDR3 residues: CASSARQGAYEQYF. The sequenced CDR3 bases are TGTGCCAGCAGCGCCCGACAGGGGGCCTACGAG.

Only a few counts were recorded for this clone. Read sequence stops 3 residues before the CDR3 end, and the germline J gene provides the missing end. This chain joins TRBV2 and TRBJ1-4; 12 nucleotides align to TRBD1. CDR3 length: 16 amino acids. The germline V gene encodes CDR1 SNHLY and CDR2 FYNNEI. The CDR3 reads CASSDTWDRGRSPLFF. CDR3 DNA (partial): TGTGCCAGCAGTGATACTTGGGACAGGGGGCGGTCACCA.

This clone occurred many times. Sequencing ends 3 residues short of the CDR3 end; the germline J gene provides the rest. The V call is TRBV12-3 or TRBV12-4, the J call TRBJ2-3, with 7 bases identical to TRBD1. This CDR3 is 13 amino acids long. V was pared by 7 bases and J by 3 bases, with 4 bases of the junction left unmatched. CDR3 loop: CASTLTGTDTQYF. Incomplete CDR3 DNA: TGTGCCAGCACCCTGACAGGGACAGATACG.

This clone came up many times. Read data end 3 residues before the CDR3 end; the end is taken from the germline J gene. The rearrangement joins TRBV18 to TRBJ1-4; D is undetermined. CDR3 length equals 18 residues. Deletions cut 6 bases from V and 3 bases from J, with 23 bases between. Germline CDR1 and CDR2: KGHSH and LQKENI. The sequenced CDR3 bases are TGTGCCAGCTCCCCGGGGTTTTCCGCAACCCCCCCTAATGAAAAA. Translated, it gives CASSPGFSATPPNEK. In full, the CDR3 is CASSPGFSATPPNEKLFF. Complete variable domain (other parts from reference TRBV18 and TRBJ1-4): NAGVMQNPRHLVRRRGQEARLRCSPMKGHSHVYWYRQLPEEGLKFMVYLQKENIIDESGMPKERFSAEFPKEGPSILRIQQVVRGDSAAYFCASSPGFSATPPNEKLFFGSGTQLSVL.

In its sample, this clone was seen many times. The read comes to an end 3 residues before the CDR3 does, leaving the germline J gene to fill in the end. The genes are TRBV2 and TRBJ1-5; D possibly corresponds to TRBD1 (5 bases). V dropped 2 bases and J dropped 3 bases, with 8 bases sitting between them. The V gene's germline CDR1 is SNHLY and CDR2 FYNNEI. The CDR3 sequence is 14 residues long. CDR3: CASSERQINQPQHF. Partial CDR3 DNA: TGTGCCAGCAGTGAAAGACAGATCAATCAGCCC. Using reference TRBV2 and TRBJ1-5 for the parts outside the CDR3, the full variable domain is EPEVTQTPSHQVTQMGQEVILRCVPISNHLYFYWYRQILGQKVEFLVSFYNNEISEKSEIFDDQFSVERPDGSNFTLKIRSTKLEDSAMYFCASSERQINQPQHFGDGTRLSIL.

This clone was seen repeatedly, ten times or more. The read gets to within 3 residues of the CDR3 end, and the germline J gene fills in the rest. The chain has TRBV20-1 and TRBJ2-1; TRBD2 is a possible D gene (6 bases). Between the trimmed V and J ends, which lost 0 bases and 6 bases, there was a span of 24 bases. Germline V gene data show CDR1 as DFQATT and CDR2 as SNEGSKA (reference sequence). CDR3 size: 18 residues. CDR3 DNA, as far as it was read: TGCAGTGCTAGAGATTGGGGAGTTACGGGGGATTTGGGCAATGAG. Protein sequence: CSARDWGVTGDLGNE. The full CDR3 protein is CSARDWGVTGDLGNEQFF.

There are many counts of this clone. Sequencing ends 3 residues short of the CDR3 end; the germline J gene provides the rest. The chain joins TRBV7-2 to TRBJ2-1; 8 bases match TRBD2. V shed 2 bases and J 4 bases; nucleotides not matched to a gene: 4. The CDR3 totals 15 residues. Germline-derived CDR1 and CDR2 are SGHTA and FQGNSA. The DNA read from the CDR3 is TGTGCCAGCAGCTTAACGGGGGGGCCGTACAATGAG. Protein product: CASSLTGGPYNE. The CDR3 in full is CASSLTGGPYNEQFF. The full variable domain, its missing parts supplied by reference TRBV7-2 and TRBJ2-1, is GAGVSQSPSNKVTEKGKDVELRCDPISGHTALYWYRQSLGQGLEFLIYFQGNSAPDKSGLPSDRFSAERTGGSVSTLTIQRTQQEDSAVYLCASSLTGGPYNEQFFGPGTRLTVL.

This clone was recorded many times. The CDR3 bases that were read are TGTGCCAGCAGCTTAGGTGTGGCTAGCGGGACTAGCACAGATACG. Translation: CASSLGVASGTSTDT. The full CDR3 protein is CASSLGVASGTSTDTQYF. This chain connects TRBV7-6 to TRBJ2-3; TRBD2 aligns across 9 bases. The CDR3 end falls 3 residues outside the read, so it is completed with the germline J gene. This CDR3 is built from 18 residues. The V and J ends lost 1 base and 0 bases, in that order; junction bases with no gene match: 8. Germline V CDR1 and CDR2: SGHVS, FNYEAQ.

With regard to this clone: From the germline J gene comes the end of the CDR3, since the read stops 3 residues before it. The chain recombines TRBV18 with TRBJ2-1; 7 nucleotides agree with TRBD2. The CDR3 is 15 amino acids. The V segment lost 3 bases and the J segment 2 bases; nucleotides outside the gene matches: 4. Germline V gives CDR1 KGHSH, CDR2 LQKENI. The CDR3 loop is CASSPSGPAYNEQFF. The covered CDR3 bases are TGTGCCAGCTCACCTAGCGGGCCCGCCTACAATGAG.

This clone was found many times. The sequence runs out 3 residues before the end of the CDR3; the remainder is reconstructed from the germline J gene. This sequence joins TRBV20-1 and TRBJ2-4; TRBD2 aligns across 8 bases. The CDR3 totals 14 residues. Germline CDR1 reads DFQATT; CDR2 reads SNEGSKA (reference sequence). V shed 6 bases, J shed 6 bases, and the junction held 10 bases outside the gene matches. CDR3 DNA, as far as it was read: TGCAGTGCCTACCCAAGCGGGAGCTTAAACATT. Translating it yields CSAYPSGSLNI. The whole CDR3 region reads CSAYPSGSLNIQYF.

This clone was seen a few times. From the germline J gene comes the end of the CDR3, since the read stops 3 residues before it. The chain links TRBV19 to TRBJ2-1; D possibly corresponds to TRBD1 (5 bases). Germline lookup yields CDR1 LNHDA and CDR2 SQIVND (reference sequence). CDR3 length equals 15 residues. Trimming cost V 3 bases and J 4 bases, with 13 bases left between them. The covered CDR3 bases are TGTGCCAGTAGTATCGCAGGGCCAAGATACAATGAG. Protein product: CASSIAGPRYNE. The full CDR3 protein reads CASSIAGPRYNEQFF.

This clone was seen many times. The missing CDR3 end, 3 residues past where the read stops, is filled in from the germline J gene. The chain employs TRBV9 and TRBJ2-3; 13 nucleotides agree with TRBD2. With 0 bases clipped from V and 6 bases from J, the junction kept 10 bases outside the gene matches. Germline V gene sequence: CDR1 SGDLS, CDR2 YYNGEE. CDR3 length equals 18 residues. The sequenced part of the CDR3 DNA is TGTGCCAGCAGCGTAGGACTAGCGGGAGGCCTATCTCCCGATACG. Amino acids: CASSVGLAGGLSPDT. The CDR3 in full is CASSVGLAGGLSPDTQYF.

This clone was seen repeatedly, ten times or more. Read coverage stops 3 residues before the CDR3 terminus; the germline J gene supplies the remainder. The gene calls are TRBV20-1 and TRBJ2-7; no definite D call. V gave up 6 bases and J gave up 3 bases, with 18 bases separating them. The CDR3 is made up of 14 amino acids. The germline gives CDR1 DFQATT, CDR2 SNEGSKA (reference sequence). CDR3 residues: CSATWSHSHYEQYF. The covered CDR3 bases are TGCAGTGCCACGTGGTCTCACTCCCACTACGAG.

This clone was counted at least ten times. The CDR3 end lies 3 residues beyond the end of the read and is filled in from the germline J gene. This chain uses TRBV7-3 with TRBJ1-5; 7 bases match TRBD1. Germline-derived CDR1 and CDR2 are SGHTA and FQGTGA. The J segment lost 7 bases and the V segment lost 5 bases, leaving 20 bases of the junction unmatched. CDR3 length: 18 amino acids. CDR3 bases read: TGTGCCAGCAGCCCGGCGGAGGGGGCCACCCCGATGGGGCAGCCC. Its protein product is CASSPAEGATPMGQP. In full, the CDR3 is CASSPAEGATPMGQPQHF. The entire variable domain, with the rest obtained from reference TRBV7-3 and TRBJ1-5, is as follows: GAGVSQTPSNKVTEKGKYVELRCDPISGHTALYWYRQSLGQGPEFLIYFQGTGAADDSGLPNDRFFAVRPEGSVSTLKIQRTERGDSAVYLCASSPAEGATPMGQPQHFGDGTRLSIL.

This clone was counted many times. The read falls 3 residues short of the CDR3 end, and the missing part is taken from the germline J gene. This sample also contains other DNA sequences that code for the same CDR3. This sequence joins TRBV20-1 and TRBJ1-2; D not certain. Looked up from germline, CDR1 is DFQATT and CDR2 is SNEGSKA (reference sequence). V lost 3 bases and J 2 bases, leaving 7 bases between the germline ends. There are 12 residues in the CDR3. This CDR3 is CSASVRNYGYTF. Incomplete CDR3 DNA: TGCAGTGCTAGCGTCAGAAACTATGGC.

This clone was seen only a few times. The read gets to within 3 residues of the CDR3 end, and the germline J gene fills in the rest. The chain is built from TRBV20-1 and TRBJ2-1; D possibly corresponds to TRBD1 (5 bases). The CDR3 extends over 13 amino acids. The germline gives CDR1 DFQATT, CDR2 SNEGSKA (reference sequence). Trimming left V 7 bases short and J 8 bases short, with 18 bases between. Here the CDR3 reads CSGMGTGRDEQFF. The CDR3 DNA, read in part, is TGCAGTGGAATGGGAACAGGCAGGGATGAG.

In this sample, this clone is medium-sized. The read finishes 3 residues shy of the CDR3 end, and the germline J gene is used to complete it. V is TRBV20-1 and J is TRBJ1-4; weak D call: TRBD1 (5 bases). Trimming took 3 bases from V and 6 from J, leaving 14 bases between them. The length of the CDR3 is 14 residues. Germline assignment: CDR1 DFQATT and CDR2 SNEGSKA (reference sequence). This chain's CDR3 is CSARKPGGYEKLFF. Partial CDR3 DNA: TGCAGTGCTAGGAAGCCCGGGGGGTATGAAAAA.

In its sample, this clone was seen many times. The read finishes 3 residues shy of the CDR3 end, and the germline J gene is used to complete it. J is TRBJ2-7 and V is TRBV7-2; no clear D gene. CDR3 size: 14 residues. The V end lost 5 bases, the J end lost 0 bases, and 11 bases lay between the germline ends. The germline CDR1 and CDR2 sequences are SGHTA and FQGNSA. The CDR3 loop reads CASSPSIGSYEQYF. CDR3 bases read: TGTGCCAGCAGCCCTTCTATCGGCTCCTACGAG. Full variable domain (outside the CDR3, taken from reference TRBV7-2 and TRBJ2-7): GAGVSQSPSNKVTEKGKDVELRCDPISGHTALYWYRQSLGQGLEFLIYFQGNSAPDKSGLPSDRFSAERTGGSVSTLTIQRTQQEDSAVYLCASSPSIGSYEQYFGPGTRLTVT.

This clone was observed many times. The read comes to an end 3 residues before the CDR3 does, leaving the germline J gene to fill in the end. The chain uses TRBV7-9 and TRBJ2-1; 7 bases match TRBD2. J was trimmed by 7 bases and V by 2 bases; bases with no gene match: 8. Germline CDR1 and CDR2: SEHNR and FQNEAQ (reference sequence). There are 15 residues in the CDR3. CDR3 residues: CASSLLGGGVNEQFF. Partial CDR3 DNA: TGTGCCAGCAGCTTACTGGGCGGGGGTGTGAATGAG.

This clone was observed a handful of times. Its ends do not fully match the called genes, so a read error is possible. The read ends 3 residues early relative to the CDR3; the germline J gene fills the gap. The chain has TRBV7-7 and TRBJ2-3; D possibly corresponds to TRBD1 (6 bases). Germline V gene lookup returns CDR1 SSHAT and CDR2 FNYEAQ (reference sequence). The CDR3 extends over 13 amino acids. CDR3 DNA, as far as it was read: TGTGCTAGCAGCCTAGACAGGCAAGAGACG. Its protein is CASSLDRQET. The whole CDR3 protein is CASSLDRQETQYF.

This clone was seen more than once but under ten times. The CDR3 goes on 3 residues after the read ends, and that part is filled in from the germline J gene. The V gene is TRBV7-6, the J gene TRBJ1-4, with TRBD1 identical over 7 bases. The CDR3 runs to 14 residues. The J segment lost 6 bases and the V segment lost 5 bases, leaving 6 bases of the junction unmatched. CDR1 is SGHVS and CDR2 is FNYEAQ in the germline V gene. CDR3 region: CASSDRVLDEKLFF. The sequenced part of the CDR3 DNA is TGTGCCAGCAGCGACAGGGTACTCGATGAAAAA.